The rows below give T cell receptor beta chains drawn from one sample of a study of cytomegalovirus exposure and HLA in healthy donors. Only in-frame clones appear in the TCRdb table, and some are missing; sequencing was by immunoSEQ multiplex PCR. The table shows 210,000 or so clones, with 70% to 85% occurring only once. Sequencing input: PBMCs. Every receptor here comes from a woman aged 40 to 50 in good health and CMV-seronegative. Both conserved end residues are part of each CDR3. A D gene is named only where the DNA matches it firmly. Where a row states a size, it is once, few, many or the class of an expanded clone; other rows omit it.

cdr3_aa: CASSFVGATGFSYNEQFF; cdr3_nt: TGTGCCAGCAGTTTTGTAGGGGCGACAGGGTTCTCCTACAATGAGCAGTTCTTC; v_call: TRBV27; j_call: TRBJ2-1; clone_size: NA; d_call: TRBD1
cdr3_aa: CASRNRGALDTQYF; cdr3_nt: TGTGCCAGCAGGAATCGGGGGGCGCTCGATACGCAGTATTTT; v_call: TRBV6-5; j_call: TRBJ2-3; clone_size: few; d_call: NA
cdr3_aa: CAISLTSGGSDTQYF; cdr3_nt: TGTGCCATCAGCCTTACTAGCGGGGGATCAGATACGCAGTATTTT; v_call: TRBV10-3; j_call: TRBJ2-3; clone_size: NA; d_call: TRBD2
cdr3_aa: CASSQGPLDSPLHF; cdr3_nt: TGCGCCAGCAGCCAAGGGCCCCTGGATTCACCCCTCCACTTT; v_call: TRBV4-3; j_call: TRBJ1-6; clone_size: NA; d_call: NA
cdr3_aa: CASSKDPRWEQGTYQPQHF; cdr3_nt: TGTGCCAGCAGCAAAGACCCCCGATGGGAACAGGGGACCTATCAGCCCCAGCATTTT; v_call: TRBV21-1; j_call: TRBJ1-5; clone_size: few; d_call: NA
cdr3_aa: CATSSRGGSEETQYF; cdr3_nt: TGTGCCACCAGCAGCCGCGGGGGTTCAGAAGAGACCCAGTACTTC; v_call: TRBV15; j_call: TRBJ2-5; clone_size: NA; d_call: TRBD2
cdr3_aa: CASSPGLAGPLQETQYF; cdr3_nt: TGCGCCAGCAGCCCGGGACTAGCGGGACCCCTTCAAGAGACCCAGTACTTC; v_call: TRBV5-1; j_call: TRBJ2-5; clone_size: once; d_call: TRBD2
cdr3_aa: CASSTQGNQSPLHF; cdr3_nt: TGTGCCAGCAGCACCCAGGGGAATCAGTCACCCCTCCACTTT; v_call: TRBV9; j_call: TRBJ1-6; clone_size: NA; d_call: NA
cdr3_aa: CASSVGSGNEQFF; cdr3_nt: TGTGCCAGCAGCGTAGGGTCAGGCAATGAGCAGTTCTTC; v_call: TRBV9; j_call: TRBJ2-1; clone_size: NA; d_call: NA
cdr3_aa: CASSPRGNTEAFF; cdr3_nt: TGTGCCAGCAGCCCCAGGGGGAACACTGAAGCTTTCTTT; v_call: TRBV14; j_call: TRBJ1-1; clone_size: NA; d_call: NA
cdr3_aa: CASSFQKTQYF; cdr3_nt: TGTGCCAGCAGTTTTCAGAAGACCCAGTACTTC; v_call: TRBV6-5; j_call: TRBJ2-5; clone_size: NA; d_call: NA
cdr3_aa: CASRGGGSNYGYTF; cdr3_nt: TGTGCCAGCAGGGGCGGGGGGTCTAACTATGGCTACACCTTC; v_call: TRBV27; j_call: TRBJ1-2; clone_size: NA; d_call: NA
cdr3_aa: CASSSRQGATNEKLFF; cdr3_nt: TGTGCCAGCTCATCCCGACAGGGTGCAACTAATGAAAAACTGTTTTTT; v_call: TRBV18; j_call: TRBJ1-4; clone_size: few; d_call: TRBD1
cdr3_aa: CASSSSSGYYEQYF; cdr3_nt: TGTGCCAGCAGCTCATCTAGCGGATACTACGAGCAGTACTTC; v_call: TRBV7-2; j_call: TRBJ2-7; clone_size: NA; d_call: TRBD2
cdr3_aa: CASSVEGAAEAPLHF; cdr3_nt: TGTGCCAGCAGCGTAGAAGGCGCAGCGGAGGCACCCCTCCACTTT; v_call: TRBV9; j_call: TRBJ1-6; clone_size: NA; d_call: NA
cdr3_aa: CASSLVGTPTRQYF; cdr3_nt: TGTGCCAGCAGCTTGGTTGGGACACCTACTCGGCAGTACTTC; v_call: TRBV5-4; j_call: TRBJ2-7; clone_size: NA; d_call: NA
cdr3_aa: CASSPGSGAYGYTF; cdr3_nt: TGCGCCAGCAGCCCCGGGAGCGGGGCCTATGGCTACACCTTC; v_call: TRBV5-1; j_call: TRBJ1-2; clone_size: once; d_call: NA
cdr3_aa: CASSRGQGRQNEQFF; cdr3_nt: TGTGCCAGCAGCCGTGGACAGGGAAGGCAGAATGAGCAGTTCTTC; v_call: TRBV6-6; j_call: TRBJ2-1; clone_size: few; d_call: TRBD1
cdr3_aa: CASGRGQNYGYTF; cdr3_nt: TGTGCCTCCGGTAGGGGGCAAAACTATGGCTACACCTTC; v_call: TRBV30; j_call: TRBJ1-2; clone_size: once; d_call: TRBD1
cdr3_aa: CASSYSGQGVLEQYF; cdr3_nt: TGTGCCAGCAGTTACTCGGGACAGGGAGTGTTGGAGCAGTACTTC; v_call: TRBV6-6; j_call: TRBJ2-7; clone_size: NA; d_call: TRBD1
cdr3_aa: CASSARTRLDEQFF; cdr3_nt: TGTGCCAGCAGCGCCAGGACTAGGTTGGATGAGCAGTTCTTC; v_call: TRBV11-2; j_call: TRBJ2-1; clone_size: NA; d_call: TRBD2
cdr3_aa: CASSAMDRGPYEQYF; cdr3_nt: TGTGCCAGCAGCGCGATGGACAGGGGGCCCTACGAGCAGTACTTC; v_call: TRBV7-9; j_call: TRBJ2-7; clone_size: NA; d_call: TRBD1
cdr3_aa: CASSPTAGSYNEQFF; cdr3_nt: TGTGCCAGCAGCCCAACTGCCGGCTCCTACAATGAGCAGTTCTTC; v_call: TRBV5-6; j_call: TRBJ2-1; clone_size: NA; d_call: NA
cdr3_aa: CASSRGGEETQYF; cdr3_nt: TGTGCCAGCAGCCGGGGGGGGGAAGAGACCCAGTACTTC; v_call: TRBV7-2; j_call: TRBJ2-5; clone_size: NA; d_call: TRBD2
cdr3_aa: CASSHPGLGWEQYF; cdr3_nt: TGTGCCAGCAGCCATCCGGGACTAGGCTGGGAGCAGTACTTC; v_call: TRBV2; j_call: TRBJ2-7; clone_size: NA; d_call: TRBD2
cdr3_aa: CASSLSGTGYEQFF; cdr3_nt: TGTGCCAGCAGCTTAAGTGGGACAGGGTATGAGCAGTTCTTC; v_call: TRBV7-3; j_call: TRBJ2-1; clone_size: NA; d_call: TRBD1
cdr3_aa: CASSELRGGLYEQYF; cdr3_nt: TGCGCCAGCAGCGAGTTGCGGGGGGGCCTCTACGAGCAGTACTTC; v_call: TRBV5-1; j_call: TRBJ2-7; clone_size: once; d_call: TRBD2
cdr3_aa: CASSSRQGVRSGANVLTF; cdr3_nt: TGTGCCAGCAGTTCCCGACAGGGGGTACGCTCTGGGGCCAACGTCCTGACTTTC; v_call: TRBV5-5; j_call: TRBJ2-6; clone_size: many; d_call: TRBD1
cdr3_aa: CASSPKRQKNTGELFF; cdr3_nt: TGTGCCAGCAGCCCAAAGAGACAGAAAAACACCGGGGAGCTGTTTTTT; v_call: TRBV7-9; j_call: TRBJ2-2; clone_size: NA; d_call: NA
cdr3_aa: CASSLSDYEQYF; cdr3_nt: TGTGCCAGCAGCCTATCCGACTACGAGCAGTACTTC; v_call: TRBV7-2; j_call: TRBJ2-7; clone_size: NA; d_call: NA
cdr3_aa: CASSVSEEGSQHF; cdr3_nt: TGTGCCAGCAGCGTAAGCGAGGAGGGGTCCCAGCATTTT; v_call: TRBV9; j_call: TRBJ1-5; clone_size: NA; d_call: NA
cdr3_aa: CASRLPGQGARGYTF; cdr3_nt: TGTGCCAGCAGGCTTCCGGGACAGGGGGCGAGGGGCTACACCTTC; v_call: TRBV28; j_call: TRBJ1-2; clone_size: NA; d_call: TRBD1